This T cell receptor beta chain comes out of a study of beta chain features in type 1 diabetes. This clone was seen a handful of times. Germline V gives CDR1 MNHNY, CDR2 SVGAGI (reference sequence). This CDR3 is built from 16 residues. V gave up 5 bases and J gave up 2 bases; unmatched junction bases: 11. Cells sorted by CD45RO/CCR7/CD25/CD127/CD95/CD27 comprised CD4+ naive, central memory, regulatory and stem cell-like memory cells. Each sorted fraction was over 95% pure. Isolated RNA was reverse transcribed in full, so expressed TCRB transcripts were sequenced. TCRdb's table, derived via immunoSEQ multiplex PCR, lists solely in-frame clones and lacks some. This sample has under 350,000 clones, with 8% found just once.

The chain carries TRBV6-6 and TRBJ2-7; 8 nucleotides agree with TRBD2. The sequencing input was central memory CD4+ T cells from blood. This clonotype was obtained from a woman between 18 and 29 years old in good health. CDR3 coding DNA: TGTGCCAGCAGTAACTACGTTGCGGGGGGCACCTACGAGCAGTACTTC. This sequence encodes CASSNYVAGGTYEQYF.